The subject of this entry is one TCR beta chain. Its target is not known. A read error may explain this, as a much larger clone is one base away. The TCR beta libraries were generated through quantitative 5'-RACE incorporating molecular barcodes. Each CDR3 protein gets one entry after TCRdb re-called the 5' RACE reads with MiXCR. The data contain about 240,000 distinct CDR3 sequences, approximately 9% of them singletons. This CDR3 is 15 amino acids long. In germline, CDR1 is DFQATT, CDR2 SNEGSKA (reference sequence). The sample originates from a study of CD8 T cells in ankylosing spondylitis. Study-level points and caveats: The authors found the disease-linked clones to be CD8+ and relatively rare in peripheral blood. What appeared characteristic of ankylosing spondylitis blood was a TCR beta motif of 7 or 8 highly homologous variants. According to the report, clones linked to the disease were significantly enriched in matched synovial fluid samples taken from ankylosing spondylitis patients.

The sequence was collected from a male donor with ankylosing spondylitis or in good health (not recorded which). The J gene is TRBJ1-3, the V gene TRBV20-1; D is undetermined. Sequences were obtained from blood, either unsorted or a sorted T cell fraction (not recorded which). The CDR3 spells CSARDIGFSGNAIYF. CDR3 nucleotides: TGCAGTGCTAGAGACATAGGCTTCTCTGGAAACGCCATATATTTT.